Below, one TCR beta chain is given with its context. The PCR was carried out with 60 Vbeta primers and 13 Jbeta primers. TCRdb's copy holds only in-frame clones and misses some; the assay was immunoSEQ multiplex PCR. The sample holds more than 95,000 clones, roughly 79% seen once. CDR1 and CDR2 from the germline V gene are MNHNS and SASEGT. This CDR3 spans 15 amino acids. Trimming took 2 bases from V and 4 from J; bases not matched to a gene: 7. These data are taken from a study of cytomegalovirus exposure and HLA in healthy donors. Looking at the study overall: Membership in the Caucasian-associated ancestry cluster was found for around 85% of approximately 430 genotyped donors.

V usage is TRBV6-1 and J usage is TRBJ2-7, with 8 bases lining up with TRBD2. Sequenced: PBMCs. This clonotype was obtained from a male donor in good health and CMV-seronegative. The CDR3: CASSEYGGEAYEQYF. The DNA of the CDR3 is TGTGCCAGCAGTGAATACGGGGGGGAGGCTTACGAGCAGTACTTC.